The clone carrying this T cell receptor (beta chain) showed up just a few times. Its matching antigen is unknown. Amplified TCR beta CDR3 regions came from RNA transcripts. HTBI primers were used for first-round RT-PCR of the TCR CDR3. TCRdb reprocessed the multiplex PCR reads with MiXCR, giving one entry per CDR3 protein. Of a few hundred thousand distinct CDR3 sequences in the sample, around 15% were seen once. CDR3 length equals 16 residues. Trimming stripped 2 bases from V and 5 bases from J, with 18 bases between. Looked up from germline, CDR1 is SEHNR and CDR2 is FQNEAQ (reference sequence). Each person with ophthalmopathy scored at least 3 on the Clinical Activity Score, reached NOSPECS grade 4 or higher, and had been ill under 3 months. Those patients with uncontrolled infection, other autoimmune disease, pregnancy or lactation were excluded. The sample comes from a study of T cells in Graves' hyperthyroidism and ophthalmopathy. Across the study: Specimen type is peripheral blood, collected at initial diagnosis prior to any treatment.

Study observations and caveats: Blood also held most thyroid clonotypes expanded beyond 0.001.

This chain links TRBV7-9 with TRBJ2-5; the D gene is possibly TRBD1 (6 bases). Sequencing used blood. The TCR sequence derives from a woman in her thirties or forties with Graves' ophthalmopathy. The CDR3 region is CASSLRGAGAQETQYF. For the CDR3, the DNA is TGTGCCAGCAGCTTAAGGGGAGCAGGGGCCCAGGAGACCCAGTACTTC.